Below are 21 T cell receptor beta chains sequenced from a single sample in a study. Measured with immunoSEQ multiplex PCR; TCRdb has only the in-frame clones, and not every one. The table shows roughly 68,000 clones, with 85% to 95% occurring only once. Sequencing was done on a sample of PBMCs. These receptors came from a man in his forties or fifties with rheumatoid arthritis.

This clone was seen just once. This chain connects TRBV6-1 to TRBJ2-2; a possible D gene is TRBD2 (7 bases). The V gene lost 4 bases and the J gene lost 6 bases, with 18 bases spanning the gap. Germline V CDR1 and CDR2: MNHNS, SASEGT. The CDR3 is 16 residues long. This CDR3 is CASSGTRGGFAGELFF. CDR3 bases: TGTGCCAGCAGTGGAACCCGCGGGGGCTTCGCCGGGGAGCTGTTTTTT.

The chain combines TRBV2 with TRBJ1-6, with 7 nucleotides matching TRBD1. Unmatched junction bases numbered 6, after V lost 6 bases and J lost 10 bases. The CDR3 is 13 amino acids. Germline CDR1 SNHLY, CDR2 FYNNEI. The DNA of the CDR3 is TGTGCCAGCAGGAGACAGGGTGAGTCACCCCTCCACTTT. Amino acid sequence: CASRRQGESPLHF. Looking up the rest from reference TRBV2 and TRBJ1-6 gives the full variable domain: EPEVTQTPSHQVTQMGQEVILRCVPISNHLYFYWYRQILGQKVEFLVSFYNNEISEKSEIFDDQFSVERPDGSNFTLKIRSTKLEDSAMYFCASRRQGESPLHFGNGTRLTVT.

The V and J genes are TRBV6-6 and TRBJ2-7; D is perhaps TRBD2 (6 bases). The CDR3 loop spans 15 amino acids. Germline V CDR1 and CDR2: MNHNY, SVGAGI (reference sequence). V dropped 5 bases and J dropped 4 bases, with 18 bases sitting between them. DNA of the CDR3: TGTGCCAGCAGTGTGGGCGGGGCAGTGGGTTACGAGCAGTACTTC. Translated, it gives CASSVGGAVGYEQYF.

V usage is TRBV5-1 and J usage is TRBJ2-3, with D hard to call. V gave up 4 bases and J gave up 2 bases, with 5 bases separating them. Looked up from germline, CDR1 is SGHRS and CDR2 is YFSETQ. The CDR3 length is 12 residues. The CDR3 bases are TGCGCCAGCAGCCAGACCACAGATACGCAGTATTTT. It specifies CASSQTTDTQYF.

The chain employs TRBV27 and TRBJ2-7; 8 bases are shared with TRBD1. Germline V gene lookup returns CDR1 MNHEY and CDR2 SMNVEV (reference sequence). Trimming cost V 6 bases and J 2 bases; bases outside gene matches: 3. The CDR3 runs 13 residues. CDR3 in amino acids: CASRGTGAYEQYF. The CDR3 bases are TGTGCCAGCAGGGGGACAGGAGCCTACGAGCAGTACTTC.

The chain links TRBV5-4 to TRBJ2-3; D unresolved. The V and J ends lost 7 bases and 3 bases respectively, with 6 bases between them. CDR1 is SGHNT, CDR2 YYREEE, per germline (reference sequence). The CDR3 sequence is 11 residues long. This CDR3 reads CASGPTDTQYF. CDR3 DNA: TGTGCCAGCGGACCGACAGATACGCAGTATTTT.

The J gene is TRBJ2-5, the V gene TRBV6-4, with 8 bases identical to TRBD2. This CDR3 comprises 13 residues. The J segment lost 5 bases and the V segment lost 6 bases, leaving 5 bases of the junction unmatched. The V gene's germline CDR1 is MRHNA and CDR2 SNTAGT. CDR3 sequence (DNA): TGTGCCAGCAGCCCGAGCGGGAGTGAGACCCAGTACTTC. It is translated as CASSPSGSETQYF.

The chain couples TRBV9 to TRBJ2-1; TRBD1 matches 10 bases. The CDR3 has 15 amino acids. CDR1 SGDLS and CDR2 YYNGEE come from the germline V gene. V lost 4 bases and J lost 7; bases outside the gene matches: 8. The CDR3 loop reads CASSSPGQGYNEQFF. CDR3 nucleotides: TGTGCCAGCAGCTCCCCGGGACAGGGGTATAATGAGCAGTTCTTC.

J is TRBJ1-4 and V is TRBV7-9, with unresolved D. Trimming removed 6 bases from V and 7 bases from J, with 15 bases in between. The CDR3 consists of 14 residues. The V gene's germline CDR1 is SEHNR and CDR2 FQNEAQ (reference sequence). CDR3 in DNA: TGTGCCAGCAGGCCTACGACCTCCGGTGAAAAACTGTTTTTT. As protein: CASRPTTSGEKLFF.

The chain has TRBV5-8 and TRBJ1-3; tentatively, D is TRBD1 (5 bases). This CDR3 is built from 15 residues. Trimming cost V 1 base and J 1 base, with 9 bases left between them. Looked up from germline, CDR1 is SGHTS and CDR2 is YDEGEE. CDR3 coding DNA: TGTGCCAGCAGCTTGCAGGCAGGGTCTGGAAACACCATATATTTT. Translating it yields CASSLQAGSGNTIYF.

The J gene is TRBJ1-1, the V gene TRBV7-3, with D unresolved. Per germline, CDR1 SGHTA and CDR2 FQGTGA. The CDR3 sequence is 13 residues long. V lost 5 bases to trimming and J lost 1 base, with 8 bases between them. The CDR3 sequence: CASSLQENTEAFF. For the CDR3, the DNA is TGTGCCAGCAGCCTTCAGGAGAACACTGAAGCTTTCTTT.

In this sample, this clone turned up a few times. CDR3 residues: CATRPMTNYGYTF. DNA for the CDR3: TGTGCCACCAGGCCCATGACTAACTATGGCTACACCTTC. The rearrangement uses TRBV2 and TRBJ1-2; D gene unclear. Trimming shortened V by 10 bases and J by 0 bases, and 12 bases separated the two germline ends. CDR1 and CDR2 (germline): SNHLY, FYNNEI. The CDR3 is 13 residues long.

V and J are TRBV4-3 and TRBJ2-1; TRBD2 is a possible D gene (5 bases). Between the trimmed V and J ends, which lost 4 bases and 8 bases, there was a span of 12 bases. CDR1 is LGHNA and CDR2 is YSLEER in the germline V gene. This CDR3 contains 13 residues. The CDR3 DNA sequence: TGCGCCAGCAGCCGGGCTACTAGGGATGAGCAGTTCTTC. This encodes CASSRATRDEQFF.

The chain recombines TRBV10-3 with TRBJ2-3, with a weak D call TRBD1 (6 bases). The CDR3 totals 15 residues. V lost 6 bases to trimming and J lost 4 bases, with 17 bases between them. The germline gives CDR1 ENHRY, CDR2 SYGVKD. In DNA, the CDR3 is TGTGCCATCAGGAGTTCAGGGGATGTCGCAGATACGCAGTATTTT. Translating gives CAIRSSGDVADTQYF.

Turning to this clone: A junction boundary mismatches the germline segment, possibly from a read error. The gene calls are TRBV3-1 (or the pseudogene TRBV3-2) and TRBJ1-6; TRBD1 matches at 8 bases. The CDR3 runs to 14 residues. Per germline, CDR1 LGHDT and CDR2 YNNKEL (reference sequence). DNA for the CDR3: TGTGCCAGCAGTCAAGACAGGGGTCACTCACCCCTCCACTTT. Its protein is CASSQDRGHSPLHF.

The chain has TRBV9 and TRBJ2-2; D may be TRBD2 (8 bases). The CDR3 loop spans 16 amino acids. Trimming removed 3 bases from V and 3 bases from J, with 15 bases in between. Looked up from germline, CDR1 is SGDLS and CDR2 is YYNGEE. The CDR3 bases are TGTGCCAGCAGCGCGGGAGGGACAGATTACACCGGGGAGCTGTTTTTT. This codes for CASSAGGTDYTGELFF.

In its sample, this clone was seen a few times. The chain carries TRBV6-5 and TRBJ1-6; D possibly corresponds to TRBD1 (6 bases). The CDR3 is 15 residues long. CDR1 is MNHEY, CDR2 SVGAGI, per germline. V gave up 10 bases and J gave up 0 bases, with 13 bases separating them. The CDR3 sequence: CATKQGSSYNSPLHF. DNA for the CDR3: TGTGCCACCAAACAGGGAAGCTCCTATAATTCACCCCTCCACTTT.

This chain uses TRBV12-3 or TRBV12-4 with TRBJ1-2; 7 bases map to TRBD1. The V gene end was trimmed by 1 base and the J gene end by 6 bases; junction bases not matched to a gene: 2. The CDR3 length is 13 residues. CDR3 loop: CASSLVGGDGYTF. CDR3 sequence (DNA): TGTGCCAGCAGTTTAGTAGGGGGCGATGGCTACACCTTC.

This rearrangement joins TRBV7-2 to TRBJ1-2, with 8 bases fitting TRBD1. The CDR3 length is 17 residues. In germline, CDR1 is SGHTA, CDR2 FQGNSA. V was pared by 4 bases and J by 7 bases, with 17 bases of the junction left unmatched. CDR3 residues: CASSYKIVRQGAGGYTF. The DNA for the CDR3 is TGTGCCAGCAGCTATAAGATCGTTAGGCAGGGGGCCGGTGGCTACACCTTC. Combining the CDR3 with reference TRBV7-2 and TRBJ1-2 gives the whole variable domain GAGVSQSPSNKVTEKGKDVELRCDPISGHTALYWYRQSLGQGLEFLIYFQGNSAPDKSGLPSDRFSAERTGGSVSTLTIQRTQQEDSAVYLCASSYKIVRQGAGGYTFGSGTRLTVV.

The V call is TRBV10-3, the J call TRBJ1-1, with D hard to call. Looked up from germline, CDR1 is ENHRY and CDR2 is SYGVKD. The CDR3 has 12 amino acids. The V gene lost 2 bases and the J gene lost 0 bases, with 1 base spanning the gap. The CDR3 nucleotides read TGTGCCATCAGTGAGATGAACACTGAAGCTTTCTTT. It codes for CAISEMNTEAFF.

The CDR3 sequence: CATSSWDRTNEKLFF. DNA for the CDR3: TGTGCCACCAGCAGTTGGGACAGGACTAATGAAAAACTGTTTTTT. This chain joins TRBV15 and TRBJ1-4, with TRBD1 matching over 8 bases. Germline CDR1 reads LNHNV; CDR2 reads YYDKDF (reference sequence). There are 15 residues in the CDR3. The V segment lost 3 bases and the J segment 2 bases; nucleotides outside the gene matches: 2.